This passage covers 26 T cell receptor beta chains from one sample sequenced in a study of blood T cell repertoires in COVID-19. The repertoire was sequenced with immunoSEQ multiplex PCR; TCRdb's copy has only in-frame clones and lacks some. Of about 94,000 clones listed, 87% are singletons. Sequenced: peripheral blood. The source of these receptors is a woman aged 80 or older with acute or convalescent COVID-19.

This clone has only a few counts. This chain connects TRBV4-1 to TRBJ2-1; 11 bases agree with TRBD2. The CDR3 covers 16 residues. J lost 3 bases, V lost 4 bases, and 5 bases had no gene match. Germline loops: CDR1 MGHRA, CDR2 YSYEKL. The CDR3: CASSRGLAGLYNEQFF. For the CDR3, the DNA is TGCGCCAGCAGCCGTGGACTAGCGGGCCTCTACAATGAGCAGTTCTTC.

The DNA for the CDR3 is TGTGCCAGCAGCTGGGCGTTGGGACAGACTGGAAACACCATATATTTT. Its translation is CASSWALGQTGNTIYF. This chain uses TRBV5-8 with TRBJ1-3; 7 bases match TRBD1. CDR1 and CDR2 from the germline V gene are SGHTS and YDEGEE. Trimming at V came to 3 bases and at J to 2 bases, leaving 8 bases not matched to a gene. CDR3 length: 16 amino acids.

This clone was seen more than once but under ten times. The chain combines TRBV28 with TRBJ2-2, with 7 bases aligning to TRBD1. Trimming cost V 4 bases and J 3 bases; bases outside gene matches: 2. There are 14 residues in the CDR3. Germline CDR1 MDHEN, CDR2 SYDVKM. The CDR3 is CASSSTGYTGELFF. In DNA form, the CDR3 reads TGTGCCAGCAGTTCGACAGGGTACACCGGGGAGCTGTTTTTT.

In this sample, this clone turned up once. The rearrangement joins TRBV27 to TRBJ1-4; D is ambiguous. CDR1 and CDR2 from the germline V gene are MNHEY and SMNVEV (reference sequence). The CDR3 is made up of 16 amino acids. Trimming pared 2 bases from V and 5 bases from J, leaving 15 bases between. The CDR3 region is CASSLIFGRRNEKLFF. The CDR3 region has the DNA TGTGCCAGCAGTTTAATATTCGGCAGGAGGAATGAAAAACTGTTTTTT.

The chain couples TRBV6-5 to TRBJ2-7, with 10 bases aligning to TRBD1. In germline, CDR1 is MNHEY, CDR2 SVGAGI. Trimming at V came to 2 bases and at J to 3 bases, leaving 4 bases not matched to a gene. The CDR3 covers 15 residues. In nucleotides, the CDR3 is TGTGCCAGCAGTTACACCCGGACAGGGGGCTACGAGCAGTACTTC. Amino acid sequence: CASSYTRTGGYEQYF.

The gene calls are TRBV9 and TRBJ2-2; a weak D match, TRBD2 (6 bases). The ends were cut back, 5 bases at V and 8 bases at J, with 19 bases in the middle. CDR1 is SGDLS and CDR2 is YYNGEE in the germline V gene. This CDR3 contains 15 residues. CDR3 nucleotide sequence: TGTGCCAGCAGAGGGGAGGACAAAGTATTGGGGGAGCTGTTTTTT. Encoded protein: CASRGEDKVLGELFF.

The rearrangement joins TRBV5-1 to TRBJ2-5, with 10 bases fitting TRBD2. CDR3 length: 17 residues. Germline V gene sequence: CDR1 SGHRS, CDR2 YFSETQ. Trimming removed 0 bases from V and 5 bases from J; junction bases left unmatched: 10. CDR3 amino acids: CASSLEASGRIGETQYF. The CDR3 DNA follows: TGCGCCAGCAGCTTGGAGGCTAGCGGGAGAATCGGGGAGACCCAGTACTTC.

This rearrangement joins TRBV6-5 to TRBJ1-1; D unclear. The CDR3 is made up of 13 amino acids. V was clipped by 9 bases and J by 6 bases, with 17 bases between them. Germline assignment: CDR1 MNHEY and CDR2 SVGAGI. The CDR3 DNA reads as TGTGCCAGTTATAATGGCGGGGAGTCTGAAGCTTTCTTT. Its protein is CASYNGGESEAFF.

This clone was counted a few times. This chain links TRBV15 with TRBJ1-4; TRBD1 matches at 12 bases. The CDR3 sequence is 16 residues long. The germline V gene encodes CDR1 LNHNV and CDR2 YYDKDF (reference sequence). J lost 5 bases, V lost 8 bases, and 9 bases had no gene match. The chain's CDR3 is CATERDRGRGNEKLFF. In DNA, the CDR3 is TGTGCCACCGAACGGGACAGGGGGCGAGGGAATGAAAAACTGTTTTTT.

The V and J genes are TRBV5-1 and TRBJ1-2, with D possibly TRBD1 on 6 matching bases. V lost 4 bases, J lost 7 bases, and 14 bases lay in between. Germline V gene data show CDR1 as SGHRS and CDR2 as YFSETQ. The CDR3 covers 13 residues. The CDR3 loop is CASSPWGGFGYTF. The CDR3 nucleotides are TGCGCCAGCAGCCCATGGGGGGGCTTTGGCTACACCTTC.

A word on this clone: This specimen includes other DNA sequences encoding the same CDR3. This chain links TRBV11-2 with TRBJ1-2; 7 nucleotides agree with TRBD1. CDR1 and CDR2 from the germline V gene are SGHAT and FQNNGV. V lost 3 bases, J lost 2 bases, and 0 bases stayed unmatched. The CDR3 loop spans 13 amino acids. CDR3 DNA sequence: TGTGCCAGCAGCTTGGACAGGAACTATGGCTACACCTTC. Protein sequence: CASSLDRNYGYTF.

The V gene is TRBV3-1 (or the pseudogene TRBV3-2), the J gene TRBJ2-7; 7 bases agree with TRBD1. The trim removed 1 base at V and 3 bases at J, leaving 0 bases unmatched. The CDR3 runs 13 residues. Germline CDR1 reads LGHDT; CDR2 reads YNNKEL (reference sequence). The CDR3 DNA follows: TGTGCCAGCAGCCAAGGGACAGGCTACGAGCAGTACTTC. Its translation: CASSQGTGYEQYF.

The chain links TRBV4-2 to TRBJ2-5, with 8 bases fitting TRBD2. There are 16 residues in the CDR3. Germline CDR1 LGHNA, CDR2 YNFKEQ. The V and J ends lost 2 bases and 3 bases, in that order; junction bases with no gene match: 8. DNA for the CDR3: TGTGCCAGCAGCCAAAGGGGGACTAGAGGGAAAGAGACCCAGTACTTC. It is translated as CASSQRGTRGKETQYF.

The V gene is TRBV15, the J gene TRBJ1-4; D might be TRBD1 (5 bases). This CDR3 is 15 amino acids long. Trimming left V 1 base short and J 5 bases short, with 11 bases between. Germline lookup yields CDR1 LNHNV and CDR2 YYDKDF (reference sequence). The CDR3 protein is CATSRGGGINEKLFF. The CDR3 DNA reads as TGTGCCACCAGCAGAGGGGGGGGGATAAATGAAAAACTGTTTTTT.

This chain joins TRBV19 and TRBJ2-5, with TRBD1 matching 12 bases. The length of the CDR3 is 15 residues. CDR1 is LNHDA, CDR2 SQIVND, per germline (reference sequence). V was clipped by 3 bases and J by 4 bases; unmatched bases: 3. The CDR3 DNA reads TGTGCCAGTAGTATGGGGACAGGGGGCAGAGAGACCCAGTACTTC. It is translated as CASSMGTGGRETQYF. The full variable domain, rest sourced from reference TRBV19 and TRBJ2-5, is DGGITQSPKYLFRKEGQNVTLSCEQNLNHDAMYWYRQDPGQGLRLIYYSQIVNDFQKGDIAEGYSVSREKKESFPLTVTSAQKNPTAFYLCASSMGTGGRETQYFGPGTRLLVL.

The chain recombines TRBV2 with TRBJ1-2; 11 bases line up with TRBD1. CDR3 length equals 16 residues. Germline values: CDR1 SNHLY, CDR2 FYNNEI. The trim removed 6 bases at V and 4 bases at J, leaving 10 bases unmatched. The CDR3 DNA is TGTGCCAGCAGCCAACTTAGGGACAGGGGGACCTATGGCTACACCTTC. The encoded protein is CASSQLRDRGTYGYTF.

The CDR3: CASSANGGETQYF. The CDR3 DNA sequence: TGTGCCAGCAGTGCAAACGGCGGGGAGACCCAGTACTTC. V usage is TRBV2 and J usage is TRBJ2-5; D may be TRBD2 (5 bases). CDR1 SNHLY and CDR2 FYNNEI come from the germline V gene. The CDR3 contains 13 residues. V shed 4 bases and J shed 5 bases, with 11 bases lying between them.

The chain joins TRBV19 to TRBJ1-1; D is unresolved. The germline gives CDR1 LNHDA, CDR2 SQIVND (reference sequence). This CDR3 is 13 amino acids long. V was pared by 6 bases and J by 4 bases, with 12 bases between. The CDR3 bases are TGTGCCAGTAGACCTCAGGCTGGCACTGAAGCTTTCTTT. Translating gives CASRPQAGTEAFF.

The rearrangement uses TRBV2 and TRBJ2-1; TRBD1 aligns across 7 bases. With V trimmed by 6 bases and J by 10 bases, 12 bases remained unmatched. CDR1 is SNHLY, CDR2 FYNNEI, per germline. CDR3 length equals 14 residues. This chain's CDR3 is CASRGGTGRGEQFF. In DNA, the CDR3 is TGTGCCAGCAGAGGGGGCACAGGGCGAGGAGAGCAGTTCTTC.

CDR3 protein: CASSKRLSGVPYEQYF. The CDR3 DNA reads as TGTGCCAGCAGCAAAAGACTTAGCGGGGTCCCCTACGAGCAGTACTTC. The V gene is TRBV21-1, the J gene TRBJ2-7; the table names TRBD2, a call not compared with the DNA. TRBV21-1 is a listed pseudogene. The CDR3 has 16 amino acids.

The genes are TRBV6-5 and TRBJ2-5; 7 nucleotides line up with TRBD1. With V trimmed by 6 bases and J by 5 bases, 12 bases remained unmatched. Germline V gene sequence: CDR1 MNHEY, CDR2 SVGAGI. The CDR3 sequence is 15 residues long. CDR3 sequence: CASSRGQVVLETQYF. CDR3 DNA: TGTGCCAGCAGCCGTGGACAGGTGGTTCTGGAGACCCAGTACTTC.

The chain links TRBV3-1 (or the pseudogene TRBV3-2) to TRBJ1-2, with D possibly TRBD1 on 6 matching bases. Germline CDR1 and CDR2: LGHDT and YNNKEL (reference sequence). Trimming took off 4 bases at V and 8 bases at J, with 11 bases between the two ends. This CDR3 comprises 12 residues. CDR3 loop: CASSRRGGGYTF. The CDR3 region has the DNA TGTGCCAGCAGCCGCAGGGGTGGGGGCTACACCTTC.

V and J are TRBV3-1 (or the pseudogene TRBV3-2) and TRBJ2-7; tentatively, D is TRBD1 (5 bases). There are 15 residues in the CDR3. V was trimmed by 6 bases and J by 3 bases, leaving 18 bases between them. CDR1 and CDR2 (germline): LGHDT, YNNKEL (reference sequence). The CDR3 region is CASSADRNQVYEQYF. CDR3 coding DNA: TGTGCCAGCAGTGCCGACAGAAACCAAGTCTACGAGCAGTACTTC.

This chain uses TRBV28 with TRBJ2-1; 7 bases fit TRBD2. Germline-derived CDR1 and CDR2 are MDHEN and SYDVKM. V shed 6 bases and J 7 bases; nucleotides not matched to a gene: 9. This CDR3 contains 14 residues. The CDR3 loop is CASSQGASGNEQFF. DNA for the CDR3: TGTGCCAGCAGCCAAGGAGCTAGCGGAAATGAGCAGTTCTTC.

The CDR3 sequence: CASSPQGFDSPLHF. The CDR3 DNA follows: TGTGCCAGCTCACCCCAGGGATTCGATTCACCCCTCCACTTT. The genes are TRBV18 and TRBJ1-6; D is possibly TRBD1 (5 bases). The CDR3 is made up of 14 amino acids. Germline V gene data show CDR1 as KGHSH and CDR2 as LQKENI. Trimming cost V 3 bases and J 8 bases, with 11 bases left between them.

This sequence joins TRBV21-1 and TRBJ1-6; the D segment call TRBD1 is taken from the table without a DNA check. TRBV21-1 is tagged as a pseudogene. The CDR3 is made up of 14 amino acids. This chain's CDR3 is CASSDERGNSPLHF. CDR3 nucleotide sequence: TGTGCCAGCAGCGACGAGAGGGGGAATTCACCCCTCCACTTT.